The rows below give T cell receptor beta chains drawn from one sample of a study of shared clonotypes between healthy human individuals. TCRdb's table, derived via immunoSEQ multiplex PCR, lists solely in-frame clones and lacks some. The table lists about 2.2 million clones, about 92% of them singletons, with roughly 1.8% in the top ten. Sequencing was done on a sample of naive CD8+ T cells from PBMCs. The receptor source for this set is a man aged 18 to 30 in good health. Some clones in this sample may be carry-over from other donors' samples. CDR3s include the opening cysteine and the closing phenylalanine or tryptophan. The D gene is left open where the match is weak. Some rows mark clone size as missing; the rest say once, few, many or name a class of expanded clone.

>TRBV11-2|TRBJ2-1|NA|14|NA
TGTGCCAGCAGCCGCCCTAGCCCTTACAATGAGCAGTTCTTC
CASSRPSPYNEQFF
>TRBV7-2|TRBJ1-2|NA|13|NA
TGTGCCAGCAGCTATGGGAGTCACTATGGCTACACCTTC
CASSYGSHYGYTF
>TRBV7-3|TRBJ2-1|NA|14|few
TGTGCCAGCGCTAGGACTGGATCCTACAATGAGCAGTTCTTC
CASARTGSYNEQFF
>TRBV7-8|TRBJ2-1|TRBD1|17|NA
TGTGCCAGCAGCCTGGGGACAGGGGGCACTCACGACAATGAGCAGTTCTTC
CASSLGTGGTHDNEQFF
>TRBV7-3|TRBJ2-1|TRBD2|19|NA
TGTGCCAGCAGCTCCAAACCCGCCGGTTCAATAGCGGGAGTTAATGAGCAGTTCTTC
CASSSKPAGSIAGVNEQFF
>TRBV4-3|TRBJ1-5|TRBD1|16|NA
TGCGCCAGCAGCCAAGGGGCTGGGACAGATAATCAGCCCCAGCATTTT
CASSQGAGTDNQPQHF
>TRBV6-5|TRBJ2-2|TRBD2|15|NA
TGTGCCAGCAGCTCCGGGACTACCACGGTTGGGGAGCTGTTTTTT
CASSSGTTTVGELFF
>TRBV28|TRBJ2-7|NA|13|NA
TGTGCCAGCAGTTTCCCCCACCGGTACGAGCAGTACTTC
CASSFPHRYEQYF
>TRBV27|TRBJ2-1|TRBD2|15|NA
TGTGCCAGCGGACTAGCGCTCTTCACTGACAATGAGCAGTTCTTC
CASGLALFTDNEQFF
>TRBV13|TRBJ2-5|NA|14|NA
TGTGCCAGCAGCGAAGATGGCCACCAAGAGACCCAGTACTTC
CASSEDGHQETQYF
>TRBV29-1|TRBJ1-2|NA|17|NA
TGCAGCGTTGACGACCTCCCAACAGGCCAAACTAACTATGGCTACACCTTC
CSVDDLPTGQTNYGYTF
>TRBV9|TRBJ2-6|NA|13|NA
TGTGCCAGCAGCGTAACCGGGGCCAACGTCCTGACTTTC
CASSVTGANVLTF
>TRBV5-4|TRBJ2-2|TRBD2|15|NA
TGTGCCAGCAGCTGGGGGACTAGCGCCACCGGGGAGCTGTTTTTT
CASSWGTSATGELFF
>TRBV19|TRBJ2-2|NA|12|NA
TGTGCCAGTAGTATAGGGGGCGGGGAGCTGTTTTTT
CASSIGGGELFF
>TRBV2|TRBJ2-7|TRBD1|15|NA
TGTGCCAGCAGCATAACAGGGGGGATCTCCTACGAGCAGTACTTC
CASSITGGISYEQYF
>TRBV7-3|TRBJ2-1|TRBD1|14|NA
TGTGCCAGCAGCTTGATGACAGGGGTGAATGAGCAGTTCTTC
CASSLMTGVNEQFF
>TRBV7-9|TRBJ2-7|TRBD1|13|few
TGTGCCAGCAGCAAAGGGACAGACTACGAGCAGTACTTC
CASSKGTDYEQYF
>TRBV28|TRBJ2-1|NA|13|NA
TGTGCCAGCAGTTTAATACCTTGGGATGAGCAGTTCTTC
CASSLIPWDEQFF
>TRBV27|TRBJ2-7|NA|13|NA
TGTGCCAGCAGTTTATCCGTAAGGTTCGAGCAGTACTTC
CASSLSVRFEQYF
>TRBV7-6|TRBJ1-2|NA|14|NA
TGTGCCAGCAGCTTATTCGCAGGAAACTATGGCTACACCTTC
CASSLFAGNYGYTF
>TRBV5-1|TRBJ2-7|NA|15|NA
TGCGCCAGCAGCTTGGTCAGGGTTAGTATCTACGAGCAGTACTTC
CASSLVRVSIYEQYF
>TRBV6-5|TRBJ2-1|TRBD2|15|NA
TGTGCCAGCAGTTACATGCGGGAGACCTACAATGAGCAGTTCTTC
CASSYMRETYNEQFF
>TRBV19|TRBJ2-7|TRBD1|14|NA
TGTGCCAGTAGTATCGGGACAGGCCCCTACGAGCAGTACTTC
CASSIGTGPYEQYF
>TRBV7-3|TRBJ1-5|NA|16|NA
TGTGCCAGCAGCTTACGGGATAACGGCAGGGACCAGCCCCAGCATTTT
CASSLRDNGRDQPQHF
>TRBV6-5|TRBJ1-2|NA|14|NA
TGTGCCAGCAGTTACCATCTGGGAACGTATGGCTACACCTTC
CASSYHLGTYGYTF
>TRBV6-5|TRBJ2-1|NA|14|NA
TGTGCCAGCAAGGAGGACTCCACTTACAATGAGCAGTTCTTC
CASKEDSTYNEQFF